Listed below are T cell receptor beta chains from one sample, sequenced in a study of blood T cell repertoires in COVID-19. TCRdb keeps only in-frame clones here, not all; method: immunoSEQ multiplex PCR. The sample contains more than 85,000 clones, approximately 85% of which appear only once. The sequencing sample was made of peripheral blood. These receptors were taken from a human donor in a cohort sampled during active COVID-19. Each CDR3 is given without its conserved first and last residue.

V gene	J gene	CDR3 protein
TRBV30	TRBJ2-2	AWEPGQGAAGELF
TRBV3-1/TRBV3-2	TRBJ2-7	ASSQGTASYEQY
TRBV6-6	TRBJ2-3	ASSYPTSGTSDTQY
TRBV5-1	TRBJ2-3	ASSFDWDTQY
TRBV7-6	TRBJ2-7	ASSLEAGSSYEQY
TRBV29-1	TRBJ2-1	SVARGSGNEQF
TRBV4-1	TRBJ2-7	ASSPGLIYEQY
TRBV9	TRBJ1-6	ASSPQVGGQDSPLH
TRBV7-9	TRBJ1-2	ASSLRRDYGYT
TRBV2	TRBJ1-6	ASSTDRAGSYNSPLH
TRBV6-5	TRBJ1-2	ASSRGDRGDYGYT
TRBV7-3	TRBJ1-1	ASSVQGNTEAF
TRBV18	TRBJ1-4	ASSPAGGDRKGKLF
TRBV3-1/TRBV3-2	TRBJ1-4	ASSTRDTSNEKLF
TRBV27	TRBJ2-5	ASSVASDETQY